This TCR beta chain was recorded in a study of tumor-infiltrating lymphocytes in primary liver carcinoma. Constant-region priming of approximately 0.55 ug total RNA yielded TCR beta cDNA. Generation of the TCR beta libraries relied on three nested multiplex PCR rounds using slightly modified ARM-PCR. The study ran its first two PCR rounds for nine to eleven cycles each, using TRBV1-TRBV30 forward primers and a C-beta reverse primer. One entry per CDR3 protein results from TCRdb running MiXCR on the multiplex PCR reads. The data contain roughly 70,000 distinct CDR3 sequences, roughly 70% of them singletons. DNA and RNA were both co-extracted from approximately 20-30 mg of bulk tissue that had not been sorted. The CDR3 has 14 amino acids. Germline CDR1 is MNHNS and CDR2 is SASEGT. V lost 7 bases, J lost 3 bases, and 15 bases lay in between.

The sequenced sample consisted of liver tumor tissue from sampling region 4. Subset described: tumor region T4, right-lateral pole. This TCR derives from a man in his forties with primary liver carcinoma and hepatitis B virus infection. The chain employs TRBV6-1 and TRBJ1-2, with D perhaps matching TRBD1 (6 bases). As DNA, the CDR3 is TGTGCCAGCACCACAATGGCAGGGGACTATGGCTACACCTTC. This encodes CASTTMAGDYGYTF.